This TCR beta chain is drawn from a study of blood T cell repertoires in COVID-19. The V end lost 7 bases, the J end lost 7 bases, and 13 bases lay between the germline ends. Germline assignment: CDR1 LNHDA and CDR2 SQIVND (reference sequence). The CDR3 length is 12 residues. How the authors handled the data: Cell counts per sample came from amplifying reference gene primers. Assay used: immunoSEQ multiplex PCR; TCRdb lists only in-frame clones, some missing. V and J calls plus clone size are reproduced from that table; the DNA served to infer D and trimming. The repertoire has about 100,000 clones, around 90% of them found once; the top ten carry 4.5% to 6.5%.

The chain employs TRBV19 and TRBJ1-2; perhaps TRBD1 as D (5 bases). The origin of this receptor is a human donor in a cohort sampled during active COVID-19. The sample taken for sequencing was peripheral blood. CDR3 protein: CASKDTRGGYTF. The CDR3 nucleotides read TGTGCCAGTAAGGACACGCGTGGTGGCTACACCTTC.